This TCR beta chain was captured in a study of beta chain features in type 1 diabetes. Study findings and constraints: Whether TCRB rearrangement is influenced by HLA type went unresolved here. Over-representation of high TCR-expressing cells was a possible consequence of cDNA sequencing. Among patients with Type 1 diabetes, TCRB CDR3s were moderately but significantly shorter in every one of the four CD4+ subsets.

Reverse transcription of all isolated RNA meant that expressed TCRB transcripts were sequenced. There were 3 million to 4 million reads on average in the naive, central memory and regulatory T cell samples. Data came from immunoSEQ multiplex PCR; TCRdb stores just in-frame clones and leaves some out. The data contain under 900,000 clones, around a sixth of them singletons. The CDR3 loop spans 19 amino acids. Germline V gene lookup returns CDR1 SEHNR and CDR2 FQNEAQ (reference sequence). V lost 4 bases to trimming and J lost 0 bases, with 21 bases between them. For this clone: What it binds is not known.

This rearrangement joins TRBV7-9 to TRBJ2-2; the D gene is possibly TRBD2 (6 bases). The sequenced material came from naive CD4+ T cells from blood. The source is a woman aged 18-35 years in good health. This CDR3 is CASSSLGLATFANTGELFF. The CDR3 coding sequence is TGTGCCAGCAGCTCTCTGGGCCTAGCGACTTTCGCGAACACCGGGGAGCTGTTTTTT. The full variable domain, its missing parts supplied by reference TRBV7-9 and TRBJ2-2, is DTGVSQNPRHKITKRGQNVTFRCDPISEHNRLYWYRQTLGQGPEFLTYFQNEAQLEKSRLLSDRFSAERPKGSFSTLEIQRTEQGDSAMYLCASSSLGLATFANTGELFFGEGSRLTVL.